A selection of T cell receptor beta chains follows, all from one sample in a study of neoadjuvant anti-PD-1 for oral cavity cancer. Here immunoSEQ multiplex PCR was the method, and the copy in TCRdb shows in-frame clones only, minus some. The repertoire holds around 81,000 clones, with 70% to 85% as singletons. The sequences come from PBMCs, collected before nivolumab (anti-PD-1) treatment. These receptors came from a person aged 35 to 85 with oral cavity squamous cell carcinoma. The CDR3 runs from the conserved cysteine through the conserved F or W. A D gene is named only where the DNA matches it firmly. Clone sizes are given selectively: once, few, many, or a class where the clone is expanded.

v_gene: TRBV6-1
abundance: NA
j_gene: TRBJ2-1
d_gene: NA
CDR3nt: TGTGCCAGCAGTGAAAGGACAGTCTACAATGAGCAGTTCTTC
CDR3aa: CASSERTVYNEQFF

v_gene: TRBV9
abundance: NA
j_gene: TRBJ2-2
d_gene: NA
CDR3nt: TGTGCCAGCAGCGTAGGTACGGGGGAGCTGTTTTTT
CDR3aa: CASSVGTGELFF

v_gene: TRBV9
abundance: NA
j_gene: TRBJ2-1
d_gene: NA
CDR3nt: TGTGCCAGCAGCGTACAAAGCGGGCTTATGAATGAGCAGTTCTTC
CDR3aa: CASSVQSGLMNEQFF

v_gene: TRBV5-1
abundance: NA
j_gene: TRBJ2-7
d_gene: TRBD2
CDR3nt: TGCGCCAGCAGCTTAGGACTAGCGGGAGAGGACGAGCAGTACTTC
CDR3aa: CASSLGLAGEDEQYF

v_gene: TRBV27
abundance: NA
j_gene: TRBJ2-1
d_gene: NA
CDR3nt: TGTGCCAGCAACCTGGCGGGACCCCACAATGAGCAGTTCTTC
CDR3aa: CASNLAGPHNEQFF

v_gene: TRBV5-4
abundance: NA
j_gene: TRBJ2-5
d_gene: TRBD1
CDR3nt: TGTGCCAGCAGGCAAAAGGACAGGGTCCAAGAGACCCAGTACTTC
CDR3aa: CASRQKDRVQETQYF

v_gene: TRBV30
abundance: NA
j_gene: TRBJ2-1
d_gene: TRBD2
CDR3nt: TGTGCCTGGAGTCCGACCGGGACTAGCATCAATGAGCAGTTCTTC
CDR3aa: CAWSPTGTSINEQFF

v_gene: TRBV11-2
abundance: NA
j_gene: TRBJ2-5
d_gene: NA
CDR3nt: TGTGCCAGCAGCTTAGGGGAGTCAGGGACCCAGTACTTC
CDR3aa: CASSLGESGTQYF

v_gene: TRBV5-6
abundance: NA
j_gene: TRBJ1-2
d_gene: NA
CDR3nt: TGTGCCAGCAACCACCGAACAGGGATCGGCTATGGCTACACCTTC
CDR3aa: CASNHRTGIGYGYTF

v_gene: TRBV7-2
abundance: NA
j_gene: TRBJ2-5
d_gene: NA
CDR3nt: TGTGCCAGCAGGCCGGACTGGATCCAAGAGACCCAGTACTTC
CDR3aa: CASRPDWIQETQYF

v_gene: TRBV19
abundance: NA
j_gene: TRBJ1-5
d_gene: NA
CDR3nt: TGTGCCAGTAGTGCCCACGGACCGCAGCCCCAGCATTTT
CDR3aa: CASSAHGPQPQHF

v_gene: TRBV7-2
abundance: many
j_gene: TRBJ1-2
d_gene: TRBD1
CDR3nt: TGTGCCAGCAGCTTACAACGGGACAGGGCTGGCTACACCTTC
CDR3aa: CASSLQRDRAGYTF

v_gene: TRBV7-2
abundance: few
j_gene: TRBJ1-1
d_gene: NA
CDR3nt: TGTGCCAGCAGCTTAGATAGCAGCCTGAACACTGAAGCTTTCTTT
CDR3aa: CASSLDSSLNTEAFF

v_gene: TRBV4-2
abundance: NA
j_gene: TRBJ2-5
d_gene: TRBD2
CDR3nt: TGTGCCAGCAGCCTACCGGGAGGGGAGACCCAGTACTTC
CDR3aa: CASSLPGGETQYF

v_gene: TRBV7-8
abundance: NA
j_gene: TRBJ2-3
d_gene: TRBD2
CDR3nt: TGTGCCAGCACCGGGACTAGCGGGGCAACCACAGATACGCAGTATTTT
CDR3aa: CASTGTSGATTDTQYF

v_gene: TRBV10-3
abundance: NA
j_gene: TRBJ1-2
d_gene: NA
CDR3nt: TGTGCCATCAGTGAGTCGGCGGACATCGGTGGCTACACCTTC
CDR3aa: CAISESADIGGYTF

v_gene: TRBV27
abundance: NA
j_gene: TRBJ1-1
d_gene: NA
CDR3nt: TGTGCCAGCAGTTTACAAGGGGCCCGTGCCACTGAAGCTTTCTTT
CDR3aa: CASSLQGARATEAFF

v_gene: TRBV5-1
abundance: NA
j_gene: TRBJ1-1
d_gene: NA
CDR3nt: TGCGCCAGCAGTTTAGGTCAACAGTTTGGGGGAACTGAAGCTTTCTTT
CDR3aa: CASSLGQQFGGTEAFF

v_gene: TRBV5-1
abundance: NA
j_gene: TRBJ2-5
d_gene: NA
CDR3nt: TGCGCCAGCAGCTCCGACCAATTGCCGCAAGAGACCCAGTACTTC
CDR3aa: CASSSDQLPQETQYF

v_gene: TRBV29-1
abundance: NA
j_gene: TRBJ2-7
d_gene: NA
CDR3nt: TGCAGCGCCGCGGTTGGGCAGGGTGGAACCTACGAGCAGTACTTC
CDR3aa: CSAAVGQGGTYEQYF

v_gene: TRBV5-1
abundance: few
j_gene: TRBJ2-7
d_gene: NA
CDR3nt: TGCGCCAGCAGCCGGGGGACAGCTCCCTACGAGCAGTACTTC
CDR3aa: CASSRGTAPYEQYF

v_gene: TRBV27
abundance: NA
j_gene: TRBJ2-7
d_gene: TRBD1
CDR3nt: TGTGCCAGCAGTCCCTCCAGGGGGCTAGGGTACGAGCAGTACTTC
CDR3aa: CASSPSRGLGYEQYF

v_gene: TRBV25-1
abundance: NA
j_gene: TRBJ1-1
d_gene: NA
CDR3nt: TGTGCCAGCAGGGTTTCCGGACGGAATGAAGCTTTCTTT
CDR3aa: CASRVSGRNEAFF

v_gene: TRBV6-6
abundance: NA
j_gene: TRBJ2-7
d_gene: NA
CDR3nt: TGTGCCAGCACCCTGGACAGCTCCTCCTACGAGCAGTACTTC
CDR3aa: CASTLDSSSYEQYF

v_gene: TRBV29-1
abundance: NA
j_gene: TRBJ2-2
d_gene: NA
CDR3nt: TGCAGCGTTGTGTCCAACGAGGGACCTACCGGGGAGCTGTTTTTT
CDR3aa: CSVVSNEGPTGELFF

v_gene: TRBV19
abundance: NA
j_gene: TRBJ1-1
d_gene: NA
CDR3nt: TGTGCCACCAGCGAAGGGGGGACATTGTACACTGAAGCTTTCTTT
CDR3aa: CATSEGGTLYTEAFF

v_gene: TRBV29-1
abundance: once
j_gene: TRBJ2-7
d_gene: TRBD2
CDR3nt: TGCAGCGTTACTAGCGACTCCTACGAGCAGTACTTC
CDR3aa: CSVTSDSYEQYF

v_gene: TRBV5-1
abundance: NA
j_gene: TRBJ2-5
d_gene: NA
CDR3nt: TGCGCCAGCAGCAAGGATCTAGGGTACCAAGAGACCCAGTACTTC
CDR3aa: CASSKDLGYQETQYF

v_gene: TRBV7-9
abundance: NA
j_gene: TRBJ2-7
d_gene: NA
CDR3nt: TGTGCCAGCAGCTTAGAAGTCTACGAGCAGTACTTC
CDR3aa: CASSLEVYEQYF

v_gene: TRBV27
abundance: NA
j_gene: TRBJ2-3
d_gene: NA
CDR3nt: TGTGCCAGCAGTTTAAATGGAACATCACGGGATACGCAGTATTTT
CDR3aa: CASSLNGTSRDTQYF

v_gene: TRBV27
abundance: NA
j_gene: TRBJ2-1
d_gene: TRBD2
CDR3nt: TGTGCCAGCAGCCCCCAGTTTGCGGGAGGGCGCAATGAGCAGTTCTTC
CDR3aa: CASSPQFAGGRNEQFF

v_gene: TRBV9
abundance: NA
j_gene: TRBJ1-1
d_gene: TRBD1
CDR3nt: TGTGCCAGCAGCGCCTCCCCGGGACAGGGAGGAGCTTTCTTT
CDR3aa: CASSASPGQGGAFF

v_gene: TRBV19
abundance: NA
j_gene: TRBJ2-3
d_gene: TRBD2
CDR3nt: TGTGCCAGTAGCCTTGGACTAGCGGGAGGTGCCGATACGCAGTATTTT
CDR3aa: CASSLGLAGGADTQYF

v_gene: TRBV5-6
abundance: few
j_gene: TRBJ2-7
d_gene: TRBD1
CDR3nt: TGTGCCAGCAGCTTATCCCCGGGACAGGTCCTCGAGCAGTACTTC
CDR3aa: CASSLSPGQVLEQYF

v_gene: TRBV7-3
abundance: NA
j_gene: TRBJ2-2
d_gene: NA
CDR3nt: TGTGCCAGCAGCAGAAACAGCCAGACTTCGAACACCGGGGAGCTGTTTTTT
CDR3aa: CASSRNSQTSNTGELFF

v_gene: TRBV2
abundance: NA
j_gene: TRBJ2-3
d_gene: TRBD1
CDR3nt: TGTGCCAGCAGTTCGGGACAGGGAACAGATACGCAGTATTTT
CDR3aa: CASSSGQGTDTQYF

v_gene: TRBV4-1
abundance: once
j_gene: TRBJ2-5
d_gene: NA
CDR3nt: TGCGCCAGCAGCCAAGACGACAGTACTACAAAGACCCAGTACTTC
CDR3aa: CASSQDDSTTKTQYF

v_gene: TRBV5-1
abundance: NA
j_gene: TRBJ2-7
d_gene: NA
CDR3nt: TGCGCCAGCAGAAGTGCAGGGGGAGGCGAGCAGTACTTC
CDR3aa: CASRSAGGGEQYF

v_gene: TRBV5-1
abundance: once
j_gene: TRBJ2-7
d_gene: TRBD2
CDR3nt: TGCGCCAGCAGCCCACGGGGGGGGGCATACGAGCAGTACTTC
CDR3aa: CASSPRGGAYEQYF

v_gene: TRBV10-3
abundance: NA
j_gene: TRBJ2-1
d_gene: NA
CDR3nt: TGTGCCATCAGTGGCGAGTCCGGGACCTCGCAGTTCTTC
CDR3aa: CAISGESGTSQFF

v_gene: TRBV18
abundance: NA
j_gene: TRBJ2-6
d_gene: TRBD1
CDR3nt: TGTGCCAGCTCACCAGGGACGACAGGGTATTCTGGGGCCAACGTCCTGACTTTC
CDR3aa: CASSPGTTGYSGANVLTF

v_gene: TRBV11-2
abundance: NA
j_gene: TRBJ2-7
d_gene: NA
CDR3nt: TGTGCCAGCAGCCCGAGTCGGTTAGCGACGGGCTACGAGCAGTACTTC
CDR3aa: CASSPSRLATGYEQYF

v_gene: TRBV30
abundance: NA
j_gene: TRBJ2-3
d_gene: NA
CDR3nt: TGTGCCTGGAGTGTTGGTGGGATTGGGGATACGCAGTATTTT
CDR3aa: CAWSVGGIGDTQYF

v_gene: TRBV6-6
abundance: NA
j_gene: TRBJ1-3
d_gene: TRBD1
CDR3nt: TGTGCCAGCACCAAGGGGGGACAGGTATCTGGAAACACCATATATTTT
CDR3aa: CASTKGGQVSGNTIYF

v_gene: TRBV9
abundance: NA
j_gene: TRBJ2-7
d_gene: TRBD1
CDR3nt: TGTGCCAGCAGCCCCCGGGACAGAGCATACGAGCAGTACTTC
CDR3aa: CASSPRDRAYEQYF

v_gene: TRBV29-1
abundance: NA
j_gene: TRBJ2-5
d_gene: TRBD1
CDR3nt: TGCAGCGTGACCACCGGGACAGGGCCCCAAGAGACCCAGTACTTC
CDR3aa: CSVTTGTGPQETQYF

v_gene: TRBV6-1
abundance: NA
j_gene: TRBJ2-5
d_gene: TRBD2
CDR3nt: TGTGCCAGCAGTGAAAGGACTAGCGGGTGGGGGGAGACCCAGTACTTC
CDR3aa: CASSERTSGWGETQYF

v_gene: TRBV27
abundance: NA
j_gene: TRBJ1-5
d_gene: TRBD1
CDR3nt: TGTGCCAGCAGGGGACAGGGGGATCAGCCCCAGCATTTT
CDR3aa: CASRGQGDQPQHF

v_gene: TRBV11-3
abundance: NA
j_gene: TRBJ2-7
d_gene: TRBD2
CDR3nt: TGTGCCAGCAGCTTAGAACTAGCGGGAATTCACGAGCAGTACTTC
CDR3aa: CASSLELAGIHEQYF

v_gene: TRBV5-6
abundance: NA
j_gene: TRBJ2-4
d_gene: NA
CDR3nt: TGTGCCAGCAGCTTGGGGGTGGCAGACATTCAGTACTTC
CDR3aa: CASSLGVADIQYF

v_gene: TRBV5-1
abundance: NA
j_gene: TRBJ1-4
d_gene: NA
CDR3nt: TGCGCCAGCAGCTTAAGGGCGACAGTGGAAGAAAAACTGTTTTTT
CDR3aa: CASSLRATVEEKLFF

v_gene: TRBV13
abundance: NA
j_gene: TRBJ2-7
d_gene: NA
CDR3nt: TGTGCCAGCAGCTTAGGAGGACGCTACGAGCAGTACTTC
CDR3aa: CASSLGGRYEQYF

v_gene: TRBV28
abundance: few
j_gene: TRBJ1-2
d_gene: TRBD1
CDR3nt: TGTGCCAGCAGTTTAATAGTTCAGGGGGAGTCTGGCTACACCTTC
CDR3aa: CASSLIVQGESGYTF

v_gene: TRBV6-5
abundance: NA
j_gene: TRBJ1-1
d_gene: TRBD1
CDR3nt: TGTGCCAGCAGCTCAATAGGACAGGGGCCGATTGAAGCTTTCTTT
CDR3aa: CASSSIGQGPIEAFF